This TCR beta chain was identified in a study of T cells in Graves' hyperthyroidism and ophthalmopathy. The table lists this clonotype with a few counts. Researchers took RNA transcripts and amplified the TCR beta CDR3 regions from them. HTBI primers were the set used in a first-round RT-PCR of the TCR CDR3. One entry per CDR3 protein results from TCRdb running MiXCR on the multiplex PCR reads. The table records around 480,000 distinct CDR3 sequences, about an eighth of them present only once. The receptor comes from a woman aged 18 to 35 with Graves' hyperthyroidism. The sequencing sample was made of blood.

Here the CDR3 DNA reads TGTGCCAGCAGCGGGACAGGGAACGATCAGCCCCAGCATTTT. Translated, it gives CASSGTGNDQPQHF. The gene calls are TRBV7-9 and TRBJ1-5, with 9 bases that match TRBD1. J gave up 5 bases and V 5 bases, and 4 bases lay outside the gene matches. This CDR3 spans 14 amino acids. Germline V CDR1 and CDR2: SEHNR, FQNEAQ (reference sequence). The entire variable domain, with the rest obtained from reference TRBV7-9 and TRBJ1-5, is as follows: DTGVSQNPRHKITKRGQNVTFRCDPISEHNRLYWYRQTLGQGPEFLTYFQNEAQLEKSRLLSDRFSAERPKGSFSTLEIQRTEQGDSAMYLCASSGTGNDQPQHFGDGTRLSIL.